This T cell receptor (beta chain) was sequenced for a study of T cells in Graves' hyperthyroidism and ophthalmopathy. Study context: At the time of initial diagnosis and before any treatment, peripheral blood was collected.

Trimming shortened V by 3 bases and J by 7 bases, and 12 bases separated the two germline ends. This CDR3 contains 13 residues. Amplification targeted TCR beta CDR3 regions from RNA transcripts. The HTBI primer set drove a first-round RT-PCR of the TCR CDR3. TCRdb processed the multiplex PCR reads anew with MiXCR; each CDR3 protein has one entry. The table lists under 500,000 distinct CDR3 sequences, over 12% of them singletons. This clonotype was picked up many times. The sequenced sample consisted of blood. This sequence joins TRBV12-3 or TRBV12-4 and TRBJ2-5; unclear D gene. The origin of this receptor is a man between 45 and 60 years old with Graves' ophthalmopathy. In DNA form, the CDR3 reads TGTGCCAGCAGTTTGTCCCGCGAAGGGACCCAGTACTTC. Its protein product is CASSLSREGTQYF.